This TCR beta chain was profiled in a study of human versus mouse CDR3 diversity and MHC coevolution. As for this clone: Its antigen is not identified.

Whole-study findings and limits: In humans, T-cell selection involved 5 or 6 MHC II alleles.

Cells were CD45RO-negative CD62L-positive naive CD4 T cells sorted from PBMCs. This CDR3 is built from 14 residues. V shed 5 bases and J shed 1 base, with 9 bases lying between them. Per germline, CDR1 PRHDT and CDR2 FYEKMQ (reference sequence). The data were produced by immunoSEQ multiplex PCR, yet TCRdb's version contains in-frame clones alone and is incomplete. The table has 60,000 or so clones, around 94% seen once. This receptor was obtained from a person in their 60s in good health. The sample consisted of naive CD4+ T cells from blood. Subset denoted: CD45RO-negative CD62L-positive naive CD4 T cells. The V call is TRBV13, the J call TRBJ1-3; no firm D call. The CDR3 nucleotides are TGTGCCAGCAGCCCCTACGGGTCTGGAAACACCATATATTTT. It translates to CASSPYGSGNTIYF.